This TCR beta chain was found in a study of T cell responses to AZD1222 COVID-19 vaccine. Study-level information: Timing groups of about 4 and about 12 weeks for second doses were pooled. Study observations and caveats: Repertoire samples came only from after the peak T cell response. Unmutated variant regions are reportedly targeted by nearly half of spike-specific TCRs.

On this clone itself: Its antigen is as yet unknown.

TCRdb keeps only in-frame clones here, not all; method: immunoSEQ multiplex PCR. The sample gives more than 250,000 clones, approximately 95% of which show up once; roughly 0.6% is in the top ten. Germline lookup yields CDR1 SGHTA and CDR2 FQGNSA. CDR3 length equals 14 residues. Trimming shortened V by 5 bases and J by 8 bases, and 16 bases separated the two germline ends. The source of this sequence is an adult in good health. Here the sequenced sample was peripheral blood, taken on day 0 of AZD1222 vaccination. The chain joins TRBV7-2 to TRBJ2-1, with D unresolved. Written as DNA, the CDR3 is TGTGCCAGCAGCCGTCCGACAAAGCGCTATGAGCAGTTCTTC. This gives the protein CASSRPTKRYEQFF.